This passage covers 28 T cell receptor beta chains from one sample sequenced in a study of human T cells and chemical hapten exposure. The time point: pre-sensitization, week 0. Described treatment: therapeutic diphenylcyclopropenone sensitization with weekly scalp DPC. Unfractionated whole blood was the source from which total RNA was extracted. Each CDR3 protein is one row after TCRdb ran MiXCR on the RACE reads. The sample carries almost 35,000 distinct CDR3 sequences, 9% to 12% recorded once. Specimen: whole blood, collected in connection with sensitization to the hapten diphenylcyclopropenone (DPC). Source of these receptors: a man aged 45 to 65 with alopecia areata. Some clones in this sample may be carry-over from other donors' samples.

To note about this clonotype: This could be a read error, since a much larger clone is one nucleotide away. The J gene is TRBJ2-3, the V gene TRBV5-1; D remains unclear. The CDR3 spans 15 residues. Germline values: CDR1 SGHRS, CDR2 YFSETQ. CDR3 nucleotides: TGCACCAGCAGCTCCCAGGTTACTAGCACAGATACGCAGTATTTT. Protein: CTSSSQVTSTDTQYF.

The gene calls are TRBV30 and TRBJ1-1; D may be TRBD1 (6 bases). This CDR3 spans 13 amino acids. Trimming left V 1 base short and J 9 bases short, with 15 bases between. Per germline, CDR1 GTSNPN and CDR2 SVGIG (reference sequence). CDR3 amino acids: CAWSDGGSTKAFF. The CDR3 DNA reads TGTGCCTGGAGTGATGGGGGCAGTACTAAAGCTTTCTTT.

The CDR3 nucleotides are TGTGCCAGCAGAGAACGACCGGGACAGACCTACGAGCAGTACTTC. It translates to CASRERPGQTYEQYF. The chain combines TRBV6-2 or TRBV6-3 with TRBJ2-7; 7 positions match TRBD1. CDR3 length: 15 amino acids. Germline CDR1 reads MNHEY; CDR2 reads SVGEGT. V was pared by 6 bases and J by 2 bases, with 10 bases of the junction left unmatched.

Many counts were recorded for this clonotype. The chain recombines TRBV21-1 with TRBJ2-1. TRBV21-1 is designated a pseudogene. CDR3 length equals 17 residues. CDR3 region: CASSKAEGYRKDNEQFF. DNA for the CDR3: TGTGCCAGCAGCAAAGCCGAAGGCTACCGGAAAGACAATGAGCAGTTCTTC.

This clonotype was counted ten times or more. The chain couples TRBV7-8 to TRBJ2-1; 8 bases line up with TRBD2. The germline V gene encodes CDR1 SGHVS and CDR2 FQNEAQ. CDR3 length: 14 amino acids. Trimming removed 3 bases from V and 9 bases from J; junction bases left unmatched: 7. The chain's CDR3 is CASSFGLADVEQFF. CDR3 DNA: TGTGCCAGCAGCTTCGGACTAGCTGATGTTGAGCAGTTCTTC.

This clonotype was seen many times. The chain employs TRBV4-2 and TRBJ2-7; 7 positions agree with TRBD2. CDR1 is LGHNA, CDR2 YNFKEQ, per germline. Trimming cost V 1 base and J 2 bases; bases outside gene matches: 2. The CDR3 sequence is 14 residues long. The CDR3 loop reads CASSQGGGAYEQYF. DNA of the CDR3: TGTGCCAGCAGCCAAGGGGGGGGAGCCTACGAGCAGTACTTC.

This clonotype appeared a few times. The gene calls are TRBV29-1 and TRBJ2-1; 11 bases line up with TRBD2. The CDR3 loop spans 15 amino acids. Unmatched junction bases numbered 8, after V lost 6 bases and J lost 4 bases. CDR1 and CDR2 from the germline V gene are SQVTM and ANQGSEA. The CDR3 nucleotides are TGCAGCGTCCGACAGGGGACTAGCGGATACAATGAGCAGTTCTTC. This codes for CSVRQGTSGYNEQFF.

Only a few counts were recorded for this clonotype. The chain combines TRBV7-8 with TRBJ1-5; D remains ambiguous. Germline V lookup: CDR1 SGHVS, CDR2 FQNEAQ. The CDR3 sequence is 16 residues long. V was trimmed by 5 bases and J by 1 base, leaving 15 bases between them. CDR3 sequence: CASSPSEWRSNQPQHF. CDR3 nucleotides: TGTGCCAGCAGCCCCTCTGAATGGAGGAGCAATCAGCCCCAGCATTTT.

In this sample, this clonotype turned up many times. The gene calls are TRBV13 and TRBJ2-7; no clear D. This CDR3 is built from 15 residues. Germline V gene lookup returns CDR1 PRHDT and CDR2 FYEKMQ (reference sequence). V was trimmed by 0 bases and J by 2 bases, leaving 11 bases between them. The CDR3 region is CASSLGAATPYEQYF. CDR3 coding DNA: TGTGCCAGCAGCTTAGGGGCAGCTACTCCCTACGAGCAGTACTTC. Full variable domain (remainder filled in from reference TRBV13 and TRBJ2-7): AAGVIQSPRHLIKEKRETATLKCYPIPRHDTVYWYQQGPGQDPQFLISFYEKMQSDKGSIPDRFSAQQFSDYHSELNMSSLELGDSALYFCASSLGAATPYEQYFGPGTRLTVT.

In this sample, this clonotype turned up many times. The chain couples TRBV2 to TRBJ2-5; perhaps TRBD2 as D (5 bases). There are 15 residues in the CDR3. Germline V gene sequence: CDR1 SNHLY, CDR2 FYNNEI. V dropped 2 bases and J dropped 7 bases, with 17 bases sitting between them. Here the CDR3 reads CASSESRGAFGTQYF. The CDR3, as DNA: TGTGCCAGCAGTGAATCCCGGGGAGCCTTTGGGACCCAGTACTTC. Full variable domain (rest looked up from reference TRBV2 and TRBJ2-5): EPEVTQTPSHQVTQMGQEVILRCVPISNHLYFYWYRQILGQKVEFLVSFYNNEISEKSEIFDDQFSVERPDGSNFTLKIRSTKLEDSAMYFCASSESRGAFGTQYFGPGTRLLVL.

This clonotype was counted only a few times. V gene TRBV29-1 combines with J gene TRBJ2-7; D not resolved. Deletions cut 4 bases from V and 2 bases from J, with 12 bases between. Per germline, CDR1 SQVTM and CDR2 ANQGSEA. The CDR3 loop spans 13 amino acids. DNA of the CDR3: TGCAGCGTTGGTAGGGTAGGTGCCTACGAGCAGTACTTC. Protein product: CSVGRVGAYEQYF.

DNA for the CDR3: TGCAGCGGGGGAGGGACTAGCGGTTACGAGCAGTACTTC. It codes for CSGGGTSGYEQYF. The V call is TRBV29-1, the J call TRBJ2-7, with 11 bases lining up with TRBD2. From germline, CDR1 is SQVTM and CDR2 ANQGSEA. CDR3 size: 13 residues. Losses at the gene ends were 7 bases for V and 4 bases for J; bases not matched to a gene: 6.

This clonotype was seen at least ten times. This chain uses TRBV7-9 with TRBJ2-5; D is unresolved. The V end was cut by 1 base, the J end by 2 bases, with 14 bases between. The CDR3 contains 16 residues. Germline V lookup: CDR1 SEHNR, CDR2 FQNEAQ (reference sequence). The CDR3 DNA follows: TGTGCCAGCAGCTTAGAGGCCGGCCTAACACAAGAGACCCAGTACTTC. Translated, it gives CASSLEAGLTQETQYF. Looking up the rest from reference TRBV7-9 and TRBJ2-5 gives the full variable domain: DTGVSQNPRHKITKRGQNVTFRCDPISEHNRLYWYRQTLGQGPEFLTYFQNEAQLEKSRLLSDRFSAERPKGSFSTLEIQRTEQGDSAMYLCASSLEAGLTQETQYFGPGTRLLVL.

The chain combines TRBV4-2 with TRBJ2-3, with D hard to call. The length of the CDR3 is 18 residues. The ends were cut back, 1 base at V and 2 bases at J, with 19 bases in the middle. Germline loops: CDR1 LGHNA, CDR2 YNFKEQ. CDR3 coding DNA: TGTGCCAGCAGCCAAGCGAAAGGCGGTCCCGGATTCACAGATACGCAGTATTTT. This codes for CASSQAKGGPGFTDTQYF.

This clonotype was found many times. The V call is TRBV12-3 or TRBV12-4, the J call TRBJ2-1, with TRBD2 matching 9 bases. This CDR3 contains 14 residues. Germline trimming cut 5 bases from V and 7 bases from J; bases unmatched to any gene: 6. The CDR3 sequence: CASSPGTSTNEQFF. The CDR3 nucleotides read TGTGCCAGCAGTCCCGGGACTAGCACGAATGAGCAGTTCTTC.

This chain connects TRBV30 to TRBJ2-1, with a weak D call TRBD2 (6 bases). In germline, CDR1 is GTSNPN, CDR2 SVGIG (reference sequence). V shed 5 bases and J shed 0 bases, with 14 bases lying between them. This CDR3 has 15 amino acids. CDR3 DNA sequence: TGTGCCTGGGCCCTCGACGGGAGCTCCTACAATGAGCAGTTCTTC. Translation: CAWALDGSSYNEQFF.

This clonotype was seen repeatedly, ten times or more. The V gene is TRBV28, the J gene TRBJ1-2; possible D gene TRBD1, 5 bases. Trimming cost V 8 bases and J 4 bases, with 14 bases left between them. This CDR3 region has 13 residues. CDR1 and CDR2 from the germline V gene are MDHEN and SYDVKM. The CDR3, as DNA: TGTGCCAGCTACGACAGCCCCGTCTATGGCTACACCTTC. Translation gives CASYDSPVYGYTF.

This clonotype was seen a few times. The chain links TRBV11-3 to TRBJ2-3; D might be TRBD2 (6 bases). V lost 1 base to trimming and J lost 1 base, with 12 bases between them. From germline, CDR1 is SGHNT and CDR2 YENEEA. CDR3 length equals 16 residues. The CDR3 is CASSLASGSGTDTQYF. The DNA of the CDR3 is TGTGCCAGCAGCTTAGCGTCCGGGAGTGGCACAGATACGCAGTATTTT.

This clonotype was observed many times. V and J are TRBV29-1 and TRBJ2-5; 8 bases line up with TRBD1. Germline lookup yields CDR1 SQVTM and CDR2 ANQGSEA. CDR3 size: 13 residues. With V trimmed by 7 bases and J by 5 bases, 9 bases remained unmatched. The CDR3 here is CSAAPGGDETQYF. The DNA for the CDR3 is TGCAGCGCTGCCCCAGGGGGCGATGAGACCCAGTACTTC.

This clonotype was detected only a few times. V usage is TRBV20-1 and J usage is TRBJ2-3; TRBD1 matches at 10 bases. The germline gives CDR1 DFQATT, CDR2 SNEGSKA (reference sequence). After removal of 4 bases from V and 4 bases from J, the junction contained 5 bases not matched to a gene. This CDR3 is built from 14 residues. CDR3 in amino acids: CSAKGTGAADTQYF. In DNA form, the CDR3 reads TGCAGTGCTAAGGGGACAGGGGCAGCAGATACGCAGTATTTT.

The DNA for the CDR3 is TGTGCCAGCAGTTTCCTGACAGGGGCAAATTCACCCCTCCACTTT. Its protein product is CASSFLTGANSPLHF. The rearrangement links TRBV5-5 to TRBJ1-6, with 8 nucleotides matching TRBD1. The CDR3 length is 15 residues. CDR1 and CDR2 from the germline V gene are SGHKS and YYEKEE (reference sequence). Trimming at V came to 5 bases and at J to 7 bases, leaving 8 bases not matched to a gene.

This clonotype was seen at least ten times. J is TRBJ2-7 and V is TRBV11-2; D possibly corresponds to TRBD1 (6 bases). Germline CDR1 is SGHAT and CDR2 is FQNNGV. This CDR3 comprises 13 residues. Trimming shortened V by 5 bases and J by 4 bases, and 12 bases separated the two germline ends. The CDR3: CASSIGQPYEQYF. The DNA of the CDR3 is TGTGCCAGCAGCATCGGACAGCCTTACGAGCAGTACTTC. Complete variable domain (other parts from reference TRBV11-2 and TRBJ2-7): EAGVAQSPRYKIIEKRQSVAFWCNPISGHATLYWYQQILGQGPKLLIQFQNNGVVDDSQLPKDRFSAERLKGVDSTLKIQPAKLEDSAVYLCASSIGQPYEQYFGPGTRLTVT.

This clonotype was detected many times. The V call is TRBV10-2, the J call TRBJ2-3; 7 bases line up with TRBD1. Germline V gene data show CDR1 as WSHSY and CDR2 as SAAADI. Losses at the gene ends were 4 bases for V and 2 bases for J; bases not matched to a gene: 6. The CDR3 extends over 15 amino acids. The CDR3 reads CASSGQGMVTDTQYF. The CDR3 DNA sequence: TGCGCCAGCAGTGGACAGGGAATGGTCACAGATACGCAGTATTTT.

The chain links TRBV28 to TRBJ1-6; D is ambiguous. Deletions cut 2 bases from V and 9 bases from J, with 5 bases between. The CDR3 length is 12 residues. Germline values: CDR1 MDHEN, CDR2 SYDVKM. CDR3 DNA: TGTGCCAGCAGTTTAGGGTTTTCACCCCTCCACTTT. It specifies CASSLGFSPLHF.

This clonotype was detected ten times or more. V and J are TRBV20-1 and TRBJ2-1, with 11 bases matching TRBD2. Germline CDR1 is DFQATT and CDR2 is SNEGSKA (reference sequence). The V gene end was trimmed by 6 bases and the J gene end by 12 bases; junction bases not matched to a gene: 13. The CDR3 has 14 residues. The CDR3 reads CSAPGTSGKVWQFF. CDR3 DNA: TGCAGTGCGCCCGGGACTAGCGGAAAAGTCTGGCAGTTCTTC.

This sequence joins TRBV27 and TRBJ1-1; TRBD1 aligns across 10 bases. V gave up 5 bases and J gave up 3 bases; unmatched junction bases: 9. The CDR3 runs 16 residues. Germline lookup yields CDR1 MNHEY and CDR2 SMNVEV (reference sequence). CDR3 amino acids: CASSPGTGVGYTEAFF. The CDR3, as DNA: TGTGCCAGCAGTCCGGGGACAGGGGTTGGGTACACTGAAGCTTTCTTT.

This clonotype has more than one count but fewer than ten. This CDR3 reads CASSFPGLAGGQYF. The CDR3 coding sequence is TGTGCCAGCAGCTTCCCGGGACTAGCGGGAGGGCAGTACTTC. V is TRBV7-9 and J is TRBJ2-7, with 15 bases fitting TRBD2. Per germline, CDR1 SEHNR and CDR2 FQNEAQ (reference sequence). This CDR3 contains 14 residues. V lost 3 bases and J lost 9; bases outside the gene matches: 3.

CDR3 in amino acids: CASSQEGHTDTQYF. The CDR3 DNA reads TGCGCCAGCAGCCAAGAAGGTCACACAGATACGCAGTATTTT. The J gene is TRBJ2-3, the V gene TRBV4-1, with no clear D. CDR1 MGHRA and CDR2 YSYEKL come from the germline V gene. This CDR3 is 14 amino acids long. V lost 0 bases, J lost 2 bases, and 6 bases lay in between.